This record covers a single TCR beta chain. This clonotype was counted a few times. The antigen this receptor binds is unknown. The record has no base qualities; no much larger clone is one base away. This sample is drawn from a study of blood T cells in healthy people across ages (dated by TCRdb to 2013 to 2016). Some background on the complete study: In model experiments, template switching captured about one uniquely barcoded TCR beta cDNA molecule for every two T cells. Age-related changes in TCR beta repertoire diversity were measured in the study by deep sequencing normalized with unique cDNA molecular identifiers. The donors were divided into four age groups: young (average around 16 years), middle-aged (approximately 39), aged (62) and long-lived (roughly 86). Using the same blood draw, the study looked at two additional independent replicas of 1 million unique cDNA reads for two donors, one aged 18 to 29 and the other aged 80 or older. The full study reports these points: Compared with the aged group, more naive CD4+ T cells, fewer expanded clones and increased TCR diversity were shown by the long-lived group, suggesting age selection. Observed TCR beta diversity per million T cells fell roughly linearly with age, and a significant reduction was already apparent by age around 39. A strong correlation was found between observed TCR beta diversity and the percentage of naive T cells measured by flow cytometry. Donor CMV infection status was unknown, potentially confounding age-related changes in expanded clonotypes. Bulk unsorted PBMC profiling prevented conclusive comparison of naive and antigen-experienced compartments. Estimates of total diversity based on one million sequenced T cells were considered lower bounds and underestimates.

Systemically healthy Caucasian individuals from Russia, 35 to 40 in total and aged roughly 6 to 100 years, were included as donors. Around 9.9 milliliters of peripheral blood were collected from each donor into EDTA-treated Vacutainer tubes. Ficoll-Paque density-gradient centrifugation was used to isolate PBMCs, with at least 6 million per sample. Trizol reagent was used to extract total RNA from the PBMCs, yielding at least 5 micrograms per sample. Naive CD45RAhigh/CD27high T cell percentages were measured by flow cytometry on a PBMC aliquot from every donor. From cysteine to phenylalanine, the CDR3 is 16 amino acids long. Only the CDR3 part of the read is kept: 48 bases, read in frame from the first base. Libraries were built with 5' RACE. Sequenced on an Illumina HiSeq 2500. A second PCR of about 6 to 11 cycles was performed with a sample-barcoded 5' primer and a J-beta primer mix. A unique molecular identifier was introduced onto each TCR beta cDNA molecule by a template-switch 5' adaptor carrying 12 random nucleotides. At least 2.5 million CDR3-containing paired-end reads were obtained from each sample. First-strand cDNA synthesis was performed from all RNA using the Mint cDNA synthesis kit, with priming by a TRBC-specific oligonucleotide. Following uracil-DNA glycosylase treatment, all cDNA underwent a first 18-cycle PCR with the universal primers M1SS and BC2_uni_R. The study's own analysis went as follows. For normalization, 1 million high-quality reads, each with a distinct molecular identifier, were randomly selected from each sample. Reads sharing molecular identifiers were discarded rather than binned into consensus sequences. MiTCR, run with a Q25 quality threshold and the strictest error-elimination algorithm, handled CDR3 identification, clonotype clustering and error correction. A nonparametric unseen species model using Euler transformation provided a lower-bound estimate of total TCR beta diversity. TCRdb's own reprocessing of the public reads used fastp at Q25 and MiXCR and kept productive beta chains. Entries are consolidated by CDR3 protein sequence, retaining the most common genes and DNA. TCRdb, rather than the study authors, made the V and J calls. Within this sample are around 990,000 distinct CDR3 sequences, with around 27% of them counted one time only. Approximately 0.75% of the sample belongs to the ten largest clones.

The same sample was also studied in work on T cells of mothers and their children. Per that second paper: Nine systemically healthy Caucasian individuals served as donors, namely three mothers together with their six children. cDNA synthesis used all of the extracted RNA, with around 1.6 ug of RNA in each 15 ul reaction. In the second PCR, the M1S primer added sample barcodes and 2-4 random nucleotides. Over 8 million TCR beta CDR3 reads were obtained for each mother, and 2.5 million to 3 million reads were obtained for each child. In both related and unrelated pairs, thymic selection shapes the output of TCR recombination in a similar way, with inherited differences having only a minor effect. Normalized repertoire overlap in related mother-child pairs was always slightly higher than in unrelated mother-child pairs, but the difference was never significant. Persistent microchimeric T cell clones were not detected, at a sensitivity of around 100 clones per million clonotypes. In the study, deep NGS was used to compare the TCR beta repertoires of mothers and children, and features distinguishing related mother-child pairs from unrelated individuals were sought. The mean age was around 40 +/- 4 years for the mothers and roughly 11 +/- 4 years for the children. After adapter ligation with NEBNext reagents, the libraries were sequenced on Illumina HiSeq 2000 with 100+100 nt paired-end reads. To prevent cross-contamination, the mother and child libraries were prepared a month apart and were sequenced in separate runs. Each donor had between roughly 450,000 and 2,100,000 distinct TCR beta clonotypes identified. Naive TCR beta clonotypes were estimated from low-frequency clonotypes matched to each donor's FACS-determined naive share, without sorting.

The rearrangement combines TRBV21-1 with TRBJ2-1; TRBD1, the table's D call, lacks a check against the DNA. TRBV21-1 is termed a pseudogene. The sequence derives from a girl aged 2-10 years in good health. The sequencing sample was made of blood. The nucleotide sequence is TGTGCCAGCAGCAAAGGAGGGACACGTGCCTACAATGAGCAGTTCTTC. Translated, this gives CASSKGGTRAYNEQFF.